These 14 T cell receptor beta chains originate from one sample sequenced in a study of blood T cell repertoires in COVID-19. Some clones are missing from TCRdb's copy, which holds only in-frame ones; the method was immunoSEQ multiplex PCR. The repertoire holds 13,000 or so clones, approximately 91% seen once, with 2% to 3% in the top ten. The sequenced sample consisted of peripheral blood. These receptors all stem from a human donor in a cohort sampled during active COVID-19.

J is TRBJ1-5 and V is TRBV7-9; 7 nucleotides agree with TRBD1. The junction had 10 bases not matched to a gene; V was cut back by 5 bases and J by 3 bases. Germline assignment: CDR1 SEHNR and CDR2 FQNEAQ (reference sequence). The CDR3 is made up of 16 amino acids. This CDR3 is CASSPTGQESNQPQHF. The CDR3, as DNA: TGTGCCAGCAGCCCCACTGGACAGGAATCCAATCAGCCCCAGCATTTT.

This clone has just one count. This sequence joins TRBV11-3 and TRBJ2-1; 9 nucleotides align to TRBD2. The CDR3 length is 15 residues. CDR1 is SGHNT and CDR2 is YENEEA in the germline V gene. J lost 4 bases, V lost 1 base, and 2 bases had no gene match. The CDR3 DNA follows: TGTGCCAGCAGCTTAGCTAGCGGGGTATACAATGAGCAGTTCTTC. Protein product: CASSLASGVYNEQFF.

This clone ranks as medium-sized (0.01 to 0.1%). V is TRBV25-1 and J is TRBJ1-2, with D tentatively TRBD1 (6 bases). V dropped 2 bases and J dropped 6 bases, with 19 bases sitting between them. Germline CDR1 reads MGHDK; CDR2 reads SYGVNS. CDR3 size: 16 residues. CDR3 DNA sequence: TGTGCCAGCAGTGAACCGCCAGACAGGAGCCTTGATGGCTACACCTTC. Its translation: CASSEPPDRSLDGYTF.

The rearrangement uses TRBV12-5 and TRBJ2-7; D is possibly TRBD2 (6 bases). The V end lost 0 bases, the J end lost 1 base, and 10 bases lay between the germline ends. CDR1 is LGHNT, CDR2 FRNRAP, per germline. This CDR3 has 15 residues. CDR3 residues: CASGLVLGGSYEQYF. For the CDR3, the DNA is TGTGCTAGTGGTTTGGTCCTCGGGGGTTCCTACGAGCAGTACTTC.

The chain links TRBV19 to TRBJ2-7; the match to TRBD2 covers 8 bases. Germline CDR1 reads LNHDA; CDR2 reads SQIVND (reference sequence). Trimming cost V 3 bases and J 5 bases; bases outside gene matches: 9. The CDR3 loop spans 15 amino acids. In DNA form, the CDR3 reads TGTGCCAGTAGTATTGGCGGGGGGCTAGCGGACGAGCAGTACTTC. It codes for CASSIGGGLADEQYF.

Written as DNA, the CDR3 is TGTGCCAGCAGCTCCAAGTGGGCCAGAGATACGCAGTATTTT. As protein: CASSSKWARDTQYF. The rearrangement uses TRBV7-9 and TRBJ2-3, with D unclear. The CDR3 is 14 amino acids. In germline, CDR1 is SEHNR, CDR2 FQNEAQ (reference sequence). V lost 4 bases, J lost 5 bases, and 13 bases lay in between.

The chain couples TRBV6-5 to TRBJ2-2, with D maybe TRBD1 (5 bases). Germline values: CDR1 MNHEY, CDR2 SVGAGI. The length of the CDR3 is 15 residues. V dropped 2 bases and J dropped 4 bases, with 11 bases sitting between them. In DNA, the CDR3 is TGTGCCAGCAGTTACGGACAATCGACCACCGGGGAGCTGTTTTTT. Protein product: CASSYGQSTTGELFF.

V usage is TRBV2 and J usage is TRBJ2-1; 13 nucleotides match TRBD2. CDR1 and CDR2 from the germline V gene are SNHLY and FYNNEI. Trimming cost V 5 bases and J 7 bases; bases outside gene matches: 14. The CDR3 totals 18 residues. The CDR3 DNA is TGTGCCAGCAGTCGACTAGCGGGGGGCCGGGTAGAGATGAATGAGCAGTTCTTC. Translated: CASSRLAGGRVEMNEQFF. The complete variable domain, with remaining parts taken from reference TRBV2 and TRBJ2-1, reads EPEVTQTPSHQVTQMGQEVILRCVPISNHLYFYWYRQILGQKVEFLVSFYNNEISEKSEIFDDQFSVERPDGSNFTLKIRSTKLEDSAMYFCASSRLAGGRVEMNEQFFGPGTRLTVL.

The rearrangement links TRBV6-5 to TRBJ1-2; the match to TRBD1 covers 9 bases. V dropped 6 bases and J dropped 4; count of bases not matched to a gene: 6. CDR1 and CDR2 (germline): MNHEY, SVGAGI. This CDR3 has 14 residues. The chain's CDR3 is CASSGTGGTYGYTF. The DNA of the CDR3 is TGTGCCAGCAGCGGCACAGGGGGCACCTATGGCTACACCTTC.

The gene calls are TRBV19 and TRBJ1-6, with D unresolved. The CDR3 consists of 12 residues. V was cut by 3 bases and J by 6 bases, with 3 bases left in between. Germline V gives CDR1 LNHDA, CDR2 SQIVND (reference sequence). CDR3 amino acids: CASSIVNSPLHF. The CDR3 DNA is TGTGCCAGTAGTATCGTTAATTCACCCCTCCACTTT.

The chain is built from TRBV6-4 and TRBJ1-3; 9 bases match TRBD1. Germline CDR1 and CDR2: MRHNA and SNTAGT. Trimming at V came to 5 bases and at J to 1 base, leaving 9 bases not matched to a gene. This CDR3 has 17 residues. Written as DNA, the CDR3 is TGTGCCAGCAGTATCTTCGTGGACAGGGGATCTGGAAACACCATATATTTT. This gives the protein CASSIFVDRGSGNTIYF.

The rearrangement uses TRBV20-1 and TRBJ2-2; possibly TRBD1 for D (6 bases). The CDR3 spans 15 residues. Germline values: CDR1 DFQATT, CDR2 SNEGSKA (reference sequence). V gave up 6 bases and J gave up 7 bases, with 21 bases separating them. CDR3: CSASHIRDNGGELFF. The DNA of the CDR3 is TGCAGTGCCAGTCACATCCGGGACAATGGCGGGGAGCTGTTTTTT.

This clone has more than one count but fewer than ten. V is TRBV7-3 and J is TRBJ1-2; 10 positions match TRBD1. From germline, CDR1 is SGHTA and CDR2 FQGTGA. The CDR3 is 14 residues long. V was pared by 5 bases and J by 3 bases, with 3 bases of the junction left unmatched. CDR3 sequence: CASSEGTGDYGYTF. CDR3 bases: TGTGCCAGCAGCGAGGGGACAGGGGACTATGGCTACACCTTC.

J is TRBJ2-7 and V is TRBV12-3 or TRBV12-4, with D possibly being TRBD2 (6 bases). Between the trimmed V and J ends, which lost 5 bases and 4 bases, there was a span of 12 bases. The CDR3 extends over 13 amino acids. CDR3 region: CASSLERAYEQYF. The CDR3, as DNA: TGTGCCAGCAGTCTCGAGCGGGCATACGAGCAGTACTTC.